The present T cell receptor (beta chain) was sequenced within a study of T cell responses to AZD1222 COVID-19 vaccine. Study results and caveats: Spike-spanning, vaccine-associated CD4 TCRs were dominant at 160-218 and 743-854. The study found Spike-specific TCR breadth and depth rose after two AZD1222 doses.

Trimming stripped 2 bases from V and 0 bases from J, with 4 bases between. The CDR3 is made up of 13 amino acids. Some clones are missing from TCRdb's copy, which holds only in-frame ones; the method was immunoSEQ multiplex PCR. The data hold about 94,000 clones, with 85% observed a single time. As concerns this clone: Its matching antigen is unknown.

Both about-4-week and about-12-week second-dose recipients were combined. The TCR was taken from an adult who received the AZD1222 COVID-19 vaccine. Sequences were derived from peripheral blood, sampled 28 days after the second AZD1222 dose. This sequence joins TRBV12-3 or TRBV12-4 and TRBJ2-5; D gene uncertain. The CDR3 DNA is TGTGCCAGCAGTTTACAGTACCAAGAGACCCAGTACTTC. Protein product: CASSLQYQETQYF.